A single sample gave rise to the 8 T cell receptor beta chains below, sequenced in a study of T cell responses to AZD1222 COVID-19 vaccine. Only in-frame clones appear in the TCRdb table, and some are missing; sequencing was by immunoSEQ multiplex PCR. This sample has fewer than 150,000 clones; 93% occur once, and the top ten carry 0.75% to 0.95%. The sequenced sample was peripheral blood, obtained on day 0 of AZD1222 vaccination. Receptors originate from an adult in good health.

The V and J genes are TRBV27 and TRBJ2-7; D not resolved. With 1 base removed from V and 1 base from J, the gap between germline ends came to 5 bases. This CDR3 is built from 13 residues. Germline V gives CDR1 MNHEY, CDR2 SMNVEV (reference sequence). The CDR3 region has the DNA TGTGCCAGCAGTTTATTTGAATCCTACGAGCAGTACTTC. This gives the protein CASSLFESYEQYF.

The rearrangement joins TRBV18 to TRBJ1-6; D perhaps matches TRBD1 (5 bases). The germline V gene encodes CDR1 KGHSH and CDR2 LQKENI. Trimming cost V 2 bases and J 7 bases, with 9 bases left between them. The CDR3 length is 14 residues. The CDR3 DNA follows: TGTGCCAGCTCACCAAGGGACGGGAATTCACCCCTCCACTTT. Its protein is CASSPRDGNSPLHF.

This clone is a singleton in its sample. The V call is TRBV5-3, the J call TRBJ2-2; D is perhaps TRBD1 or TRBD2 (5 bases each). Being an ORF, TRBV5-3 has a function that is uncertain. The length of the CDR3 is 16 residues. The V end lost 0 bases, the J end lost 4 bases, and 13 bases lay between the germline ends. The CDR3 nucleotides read TGTGCCAGAAGCTTGGTCGCCTATGGGGGCACCGGGGAGCTGTTTTTT. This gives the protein CARSLVAYGGTGELFF.

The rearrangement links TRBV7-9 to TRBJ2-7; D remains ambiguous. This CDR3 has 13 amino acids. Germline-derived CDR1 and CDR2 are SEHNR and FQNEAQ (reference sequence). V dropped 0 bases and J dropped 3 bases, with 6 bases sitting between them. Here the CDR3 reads CASSLAQVYEQYF. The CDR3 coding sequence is TGTGCCAGCAGCTTAGCGCAGGTCTACGAGCAGTACTTC.

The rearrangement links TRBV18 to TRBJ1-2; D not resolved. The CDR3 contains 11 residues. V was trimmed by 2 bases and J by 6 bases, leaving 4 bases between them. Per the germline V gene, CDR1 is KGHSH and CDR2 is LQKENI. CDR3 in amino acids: CASSPRDGYTF. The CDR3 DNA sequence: TGTGCCAGCTCACCAAGGGATGGCTACACCTTC.

The CDR3 here is CASSLIAATNEKLFF. The CDR3 DNA sequence: TGTGCCAGCAGCTTAATAGCGGCCACGAATGAAAAACTGTTTTTT. The chain links TRBV7-9 to TRBJ1-4; D remains ambiguous. The CDR3 has 15 amino acids. Germline-derived CDR1 and CDR2 are SEHNR and FQNEAQ (reference sequence). Between the trimmed V and J ends, which lost 2 bases and 5 bases, there was a span of 12 bases.

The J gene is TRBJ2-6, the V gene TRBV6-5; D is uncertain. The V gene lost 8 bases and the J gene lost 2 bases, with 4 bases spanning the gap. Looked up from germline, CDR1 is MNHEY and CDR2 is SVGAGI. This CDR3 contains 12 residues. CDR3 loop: CASAPGANVLTF. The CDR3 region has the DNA TGTGCCAGCGCTCCTGGGGCCAACGTCCTGACTTTC.

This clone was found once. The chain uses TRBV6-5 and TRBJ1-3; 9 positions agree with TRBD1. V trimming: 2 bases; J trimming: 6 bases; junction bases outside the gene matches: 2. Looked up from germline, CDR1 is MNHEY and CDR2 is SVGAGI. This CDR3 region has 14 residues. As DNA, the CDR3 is TGTGCCAGCAGTTACGGACAGGGGATAAACACCATATATTTT. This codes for CASSYGQGINTIYF.